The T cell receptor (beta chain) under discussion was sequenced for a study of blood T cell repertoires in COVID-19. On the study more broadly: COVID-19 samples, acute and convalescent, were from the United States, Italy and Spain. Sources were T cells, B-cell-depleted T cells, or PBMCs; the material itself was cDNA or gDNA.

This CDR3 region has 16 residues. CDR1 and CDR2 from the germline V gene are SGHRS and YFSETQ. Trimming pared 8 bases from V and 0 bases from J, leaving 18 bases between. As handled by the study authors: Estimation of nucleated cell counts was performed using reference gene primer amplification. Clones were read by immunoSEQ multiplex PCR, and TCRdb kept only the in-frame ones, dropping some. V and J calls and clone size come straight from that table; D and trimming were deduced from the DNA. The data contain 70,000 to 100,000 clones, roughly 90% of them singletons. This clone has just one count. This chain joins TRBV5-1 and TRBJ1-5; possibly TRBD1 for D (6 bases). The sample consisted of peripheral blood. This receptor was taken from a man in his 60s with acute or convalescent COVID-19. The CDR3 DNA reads TGCGCCAGGCAAAACTATTACAGGGATAGCAATCAGCCCCAGCATTTT. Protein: CARQNYYRDSNQPQHF.